This T cell receptor (beta chain) was observed in a study of blood T cell repertoires in COVID-19. Study as a whole: The cDNA or gDNA used as material had been derived from T cells, B-cell-depleted T cells, or PBMCs.

CDR3 length equals 14 residues. Germline V gene sequence: CDR1 SGHRS, CDR2 YFSETQ. Trimming pared 4 bases from V and 7 bases from J, leaving 12 bases between. Authors' methods: Counts of nucleated cells, estimated from reference gene primer amplification, were obtained. Using immunoSEQ multiplex PCR, the repertoire was profiled, and TCRdb retains in-frame clones only, with some absent. Clone size and the V and J calls come from that table; the DNA yielded D and trimming. The data contain around 230,000 clones, around 89% of them singletons. This clone appeared a single time. Clinical history as reported by participants underpinned cohort assignment. For recovered donors of Cohort 3, there were two negative PCRs, clearance, or symptom resolution.

The J gene is TRBJ1-6, the V gene TRBV5-1; TRBD1 might be the D (6 bases). The sample consisted of PBMCs or T cells enriched from blood (not recorded which). This TCR was sampled from a woman in her 30s who had recovered from COVID-19. CDR3 sequence: CASSPRTENSPLHF. Here the CDR3 DNA reads TGCGCCAGCAGCCCTAGGACAGAGAATTCACCCCTCCACTTT.